This T cell receptor (beta chain) was observed in a study of blood T cell repertoires in COVID-19. Study overall: The United States, Italy and Spain supplied acute and convalescent COVID-19 samples. The cDNA or gDNA used as material had been derived from T cells, B-cell-depleted T cells, or PBMCs.

Repertoires were generated with immunoSEQ multiplex PCR, while TCRdb's copy carries only in-frame clones and drops some. Here the sample spans roughly 380,000 clones, approximately 90% being singletons. Deletions cut 0 bases from V and 2 bases from J, with 14 bases between. CDR3 length: 17 amino acids. CDR1 LGHNA and CDR2 YNFKEQ come from the germline V gene. This rearrangement joins TRBV4-2 to TRBJ2-1; D is possibly TRBD2 (7 bases). This clonotype was obtained from a woman between 35 and 50 years old with COVID-19, enrolled during active disease. Sequencing was performed on peripheral blood. The CDR3 nucleotides read TGTGCCAGCAGCCAAGAAAGGCGGGGGCTCCCCTACAATGAGCAGTTCTTC. Translated: CASSQERRGLPYNEQFF.